This record concerns one T cell receptor beta chain sequence. There are a few counts of this clone. Its target antigen remains unknown. No clone much larger than this one lies a single base away; base qualities are absent. Genomic DNA was used for TRB sequencing, which was performed with the immunoSEQ assay at survey resolution or with the hsTCRB kit. The original pipeline was this. The immunoSEQ software handled the initial read processing, while the LymphoSeq R package was used for the repertoire analyses. For each TRB dataset, clonality was calculated as 1 minus normalized Shannon entropy, and the Gini coefficient was computed as well. To infer phenotypes in unsorted samples, TRB sequences from sorted subsets of the recipient or donor were mapped onto unsorted samples from the same recipient. TCRdb retrieved this table from immuneACCESS and kept in-frame rearrangements only. Not all clones are present; in checked studies, unresolved V genes account for under half, and no reason is known for the remainder. V and J calls and clone size follow that table, whereas D and trimming were derived from the DNA. For this sample, tens of thousands of clones appear and none is a singleton. Over 2% of the sample comes from the top ten.

These data are taken from a study of T cells after posttransplantation cyclophosphamide (dated by TCRdb to the mid-2010s). As for the study more broadly: Using TRB sequencing, the study followed how the T cell repertoire reconstituted after myeloablative bone marrow transplantation in which posttransplantation cyclophosphamide served as GVHD prophylaxis. Samples from around 35 PTCy-treated patients and under 20 related bone marrow donors of those patients were subjected to antigen receptor sequencing. TRB sequencing was performed on blood from all 35 or so PTCy patients with 1-year posttransplant specimens. In 3 patients, TRB sequencing was also performed on up to roughly 3 more blood samples taken 2 to 5.2 years after transplant, and in 4 patients, pretransplant blood was also TRB-sequenced. Because TRA and TRB clonality were tightly correlated in fewer than 10 samples, subsequent TCR analyses were focused on TRB only. Public TRB sequences were queried against a database of over 3,500 sequences associated with responses to pathogens, tumor antigens, self-antigens and alloantigens. Study-wide conclusions, independent of this receptor: The TRB repertoires of T cells infiltrating skin or the GI tract showed only limited overlap with the TRB repertoires found in blood. Donor-recipient similarity was low at 1-2 months but rose over the first year, and later blood repertoires were often dominated by donor CD8+ memory clones. Across the 35 to 55 patients, TRB clonality was highly associated with recipient CMV seropositivity and CMV reactivation, and diversity with PTCy was similar to that in the CNI/methotrexate controls.

Related bone marrow donors provided peripheral blood samples on the day of marrow donation. Peripheral blood and bone marrow mononuclear cells were isolated by Ficoll-Hypaque density centrifugation and were cryopreserved. CDR1 and CDR2 were assigned from the germline V gene (reference sequence) as SGHAT and FQDESV. The CDR3 spans 15 residues, from the cysteine through the phenylalanine. Only CDR3 DNA remains: 45 bases, in frame from the first base. V is pared back by 8 bases and J by 0 bases, with 17 bases lying between the germline termini. This TCR was recovered from a man aged 50 or older in good health, CMV-negative, and a related stem cell transplant donor. The receptor chain draws on TRBV11-1 and TRBJ2-7; no D gene call is confident. The sequenced material came from PBMCs. The DNA sequence follows: TGTGCCAGCGCCTACACCCGAGACATCTCCTACGAGCAGTACTTC. Translation gives CASAYTRDISYEQYF.